This TCR beta chain was profiled in a study of T cell responses to AZD1222 COVID-19 vaccine. General study results and limits: Reportedly, nearly half the spike-specific TCRs target unmutated variant regions.

In the case of this clone: Its target is unknown.

Generated by immunoSEQ multiplex PCR, the TCRdb table keeps only in-frame clones and is missing some. This sample has 75,000 to 100,000 clones, with 88% found just once. This CDR3 is 15 amino acids long. The trim removed 4 bases at V and 7 bases at J, leaving 8 bases unmatched. Germline V gives CDR1 SGDLS, CDR2 YYNGEE. The TCR comes from an adult in good health. This chain uses TRBV9 with TRBJ1-4; 9 bases match TRBD1. The source was peripheral blood, collected on day 0 of MenACWY control vaccination. Written as DNA, the CDR3 is TGTGCCAGCAGCCCAAGGACAGGGGAGAGTGAAAAACTGTTTTTT. Translated, it gives CASSPRTGESEKLFF.